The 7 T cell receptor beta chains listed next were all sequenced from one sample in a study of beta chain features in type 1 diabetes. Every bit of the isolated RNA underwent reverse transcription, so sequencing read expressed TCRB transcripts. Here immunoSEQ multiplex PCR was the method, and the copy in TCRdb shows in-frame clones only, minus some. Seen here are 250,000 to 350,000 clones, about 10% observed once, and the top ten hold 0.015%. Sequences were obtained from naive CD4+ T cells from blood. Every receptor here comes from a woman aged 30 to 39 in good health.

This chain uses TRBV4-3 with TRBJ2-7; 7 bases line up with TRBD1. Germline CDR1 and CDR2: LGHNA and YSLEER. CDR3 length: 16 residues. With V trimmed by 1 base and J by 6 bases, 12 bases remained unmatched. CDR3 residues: CASSQAMTGSWSEQYF. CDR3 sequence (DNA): TGCGCCAGCAGCCAAGCCATGACAGGGTCTTGGAGCGAGCAGTACTTC.

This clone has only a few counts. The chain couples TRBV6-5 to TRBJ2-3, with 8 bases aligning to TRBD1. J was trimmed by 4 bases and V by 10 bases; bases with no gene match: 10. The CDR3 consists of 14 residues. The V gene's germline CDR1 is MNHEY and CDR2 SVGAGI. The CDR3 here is CAIGKRQGPDTQYF. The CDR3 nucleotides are TGTGCCATAGGAAAAAGACAGGGGCCAGATACGCAGTATTTT.

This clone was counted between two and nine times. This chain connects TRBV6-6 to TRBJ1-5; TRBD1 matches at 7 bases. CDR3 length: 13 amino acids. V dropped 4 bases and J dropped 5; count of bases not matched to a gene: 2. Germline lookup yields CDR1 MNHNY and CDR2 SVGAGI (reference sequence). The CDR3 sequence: CASSWTGDQPQHF. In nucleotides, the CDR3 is TGTGCCAGCAGTTGGACAGGTGATCAGCCCCAGCATTTT.

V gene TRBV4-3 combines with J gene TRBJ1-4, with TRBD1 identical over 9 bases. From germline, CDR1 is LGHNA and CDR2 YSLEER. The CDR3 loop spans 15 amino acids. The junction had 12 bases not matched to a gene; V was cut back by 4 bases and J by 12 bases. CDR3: CASSLTPGQGVELFF. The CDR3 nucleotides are TGCGCCAGCAGCCTAACGCCGGGACAGGGCGTTGAACTGTTTTTT.

This CDR3 reads CASSPGQGVPYEQYF. For the CDR3, the DNA is TGTGCCAGCAGTCCGGGACAGGGGGTTCCCTACGAGCAGTACTTC. The chain couples TRBV27 to TRBJ2-7, with 11 bases that match TRBD1. Unmatched junction bases numbered 5, after V lost 5 bases and J lost 2 bases. CDR1 and CDR2 from the germline V gene are MNHEY and SMNVEV (reference sequence). The CDR3 runs to 15 residues.

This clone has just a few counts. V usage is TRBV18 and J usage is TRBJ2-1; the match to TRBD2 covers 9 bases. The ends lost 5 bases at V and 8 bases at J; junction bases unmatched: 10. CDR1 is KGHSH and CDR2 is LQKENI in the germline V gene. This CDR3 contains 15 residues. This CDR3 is CASSYRIAGEDEQFF. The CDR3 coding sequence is TGTGCCAGCTCATACCGAATAGCGGGAGAAGATGAGCAGTTCTTC.

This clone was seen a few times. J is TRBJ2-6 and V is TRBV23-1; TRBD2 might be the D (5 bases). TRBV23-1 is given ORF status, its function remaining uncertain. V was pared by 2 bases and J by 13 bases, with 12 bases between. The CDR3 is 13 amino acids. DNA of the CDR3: TGCGCCAGCAGTCAAGGACTGACTGGGGTCCTGACTTTC. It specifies CASSQGLTGVLTF.